This T cell receptor beta chain was sequenced in a study of T cell changes during pregnancy in multiple sclerosis. Sequencing was performed with immunoSEQ multiplex PCR; in TCRdb, only in-frame clones are kept and a portion is missing. The sample lists around 35,000 clones; 92% were seen once. Germline V gene sequence: CDR1 MGHRA, CDR2 YSYEKL. The CDR3 loop spans 13 amino acids. V was pared by 4 bases and J by 11 bases, with 16 bases between. The rearrangement joins TRBV4-1 to TRBJ2-3; perhaps TRBD2 as D (6 bases). The TCR sequence derives from a female donor with multiple sclerosis, enrolled in a pregnancy study. The sample was CD4+ T cells from peripheral blood mononuclear cells, taken after pregnancy. CDR3 sequence (DNA): TGCGCCAGCAGCCTGGGACTCCTCGAAGAGCAGTATTTT. Residues: CASSLGLLEEQYF.